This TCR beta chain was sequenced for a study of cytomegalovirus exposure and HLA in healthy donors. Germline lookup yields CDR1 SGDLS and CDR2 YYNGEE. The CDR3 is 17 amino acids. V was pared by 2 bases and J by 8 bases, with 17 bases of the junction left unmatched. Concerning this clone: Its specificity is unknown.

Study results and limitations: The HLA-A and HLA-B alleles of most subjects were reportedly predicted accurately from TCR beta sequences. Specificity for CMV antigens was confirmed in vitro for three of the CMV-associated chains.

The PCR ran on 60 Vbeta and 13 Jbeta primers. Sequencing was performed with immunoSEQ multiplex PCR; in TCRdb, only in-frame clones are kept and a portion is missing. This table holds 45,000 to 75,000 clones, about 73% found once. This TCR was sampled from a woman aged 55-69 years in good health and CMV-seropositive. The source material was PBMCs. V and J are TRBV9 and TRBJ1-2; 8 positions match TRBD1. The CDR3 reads CASSVSPRQGASMGYTF. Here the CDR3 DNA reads TGTGCCAGCAGCGTGTCCCCCCGGCAGGGGGCATCGATGGGCTACACCTTC. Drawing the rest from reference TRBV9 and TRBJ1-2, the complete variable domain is DSGVTQTPKHLITATGQRVTLRCSPRSGDLSVYWYQQSLDQGLQFLIQYYNGEERAKGNILERFSAQQFPDLHSELNLSSLELGDSALYFCASSVSPRQGASMGYTFGSGTRLTVV.